A single sample gave rise to the 15 T cell receptor beta chains below, sequenced in a study of cytomegalovirus exposure and HLA in healthy donors. Libraries were prepared by immunoSEQ multiplex PCR; TCRdb keeps only in-frame clonotypes and omits some of them. The table lists 150,000 to 250,000 clones, approximately 80% of them singletons. Sequenced: PBMCs. These receptor sequences come from a woman in her twenties or thirties in good health and CMV-seropositive.

V usage is TRBV7-9 and J usage is TRBJ2-6, with 7 bases aligning to TRBD1. V dropped 4 bases and J dropped 3; count of bases not matched to a gene: 9. Germline values: CDR1 SEHNR, CDR2 FQNEAQ (reference sequence). This CDR3 has 17 residues. The CDR3, as DNA: TGTGCCAGCAGCTCAAACAGGGGACCTCTTGGGGCCAACGTCCTGACTTTC. It specifies CASSSNRGPLGANVLTF.

The rearrangement uses TRBV28 and TRBJ2-7; 8 bases are shared with TRBD2. V shed 5 bases, J shed 5 bases, and the junction held 8 bases outside the gene matches. CDR1 and CDR2 (germline): MDHEN, SYDVKM. The CDR3 is 14 amino acids. The CDR3 spells CASSDTAGGNEQYF. CDR3 DNA: TGTGCCAGCAGTGACACGGCGGGAGGTAACGAGCAGTACTTC.

V is TRBV2 and J is TRBJ2-7; 16 bases line up with TRBD2. This CDR3 is 20 amino acids long. J gave up 3 bases and V 3 bases, and 14 bases lay outside the gene matches. Germline assignment: CDR1 SNHLY and CDR2 FYNNEI. The CDR3 region is CASSDRGPGTSGRGIYEQYF. The CDR3 bases are TGTGCCAGCAGTGATAGGGGTCCCGGGACTAGCGGGAGGGGGATCTACGAGCAGTACTTC. The complete variable domain, with remaining parts taken from reference TRBV2 and TRBJ2-7, reads EPEVTQTPSHQVTQMGQEVILRCVPISNHLYFYWYRQILGQKVEFLVSFYNNEISEKSEIFDDQFSVERPDGSNFTLKIRSTKLEDSAMYFCASSDRGPGTSGRGIYEQYFGPGTRLTVT.

The chain employs TRBV18 and TRBJ1-2, with TRBD1 matching over 10 bases. Trimming took 3 bases from V and 8 from J; bases not matched to a gene: 9. The germline V gene encodes CDR1 KGHSH and CDR2 LQKENI. The CDR3 is 15 residues long. Here the CDR3 DNA reads TGTGCCAGCTCACCTCGGGACAGGGGAGTGGACGGCTACACCTTC. Residues: CASSPRDRGVDGYTF. Together with reference TRBV18 and TRBJ1-2, the CDR3 gives the full variable domain: NAGVMQNPRHLVRRRGQEARLRCSPMKGHSHVYWYRQLPEEGLKFMVYLQKENIIDESGMPKERFSAEFPKEGPSILRIQQVVRGDSAAYFCASSPRDRGVDGYTFGSGTRLTVV.

In DNA form, the CDR3 reads TGTGCCAGCAGCTCCAATCCGGGACTACGCCAAGAGACCCAGTACTTC. It translates to CASSSNPGLRQETQYF. The V gene is TRBV5-6, the J gene TRBJ2-5; TRBD2 matches 7 bases. The germline gives CDR1 SGHDT, CDR2 YYEEEE. This CDR3 comprises 16 residues. The junction had 9 bases not matched to a gene; V was cut back by 3 bases and J by 1 base.

The genes are TRBV28 and TRBJ2-3, with 8 positions matching TRBD2. The CDR3 totals 16 residues. V shed 5 bases, J shed 2 bases, and the junction held 9 bases outside the gene matches. Germline V gene lookup returns CDR1 MDHEN and CDR2 SYDVKM. The CDR3 coding sequence is TGTGCCAGCAGTGTATCCAGCGGGGGCATCACAGATACGCAGTATTTT. Translated, it gives CASSVSSGGITDTQYF.

This chain links TRBV6-1 with TRBJ1-3, with D perhaps TRBD1 (5 bases). Germline CDR1 is MNHNS and CDR2 is SASEGT. Trimming removed 4 bases from V and 1 base from J, with 11 bases in between. The CDR3 runs to 15 residues. The CDR3 nucleotides are TGTGCCAGCAGTGTGGGCAGGGTGTCTGGAAACACCATATATTTT. Its protein product is CASSVGRVSGNTIYF.

A few counts support this clone. The rearrangement links TRBV5-4 to TRBJ1-1; 7 bases map to TRBD1. Germline CDR1 SGHNT, CDR2 YYREEE (reference sequence). Trimming cost V 4 bases and J 0 bases; bases outside gene matches: 6. This CDR3 is 15 amino acids long. CDR3 in amino acids: CASSLSQGLNTEAFF. The CDR3 region has the DNA TGTGCCAGCAGCCTCTCACAGGGGCTGAACACTGAAGCTTTCTTT. Based on the CDR3 plus reference TRBV5-4 and TRBJ1-1, the full variable domain is ETGVTQSPTHLIKTRGQQVTLRCSSQSGHNTVSWYQQALGQGPQFIFQYYREEENGRGNFPPRFSGLQFPNYSSELNVNALELDDSALYLCASSLSQGLNTEAFFGQGTRLTVV.

V gene TRBV18 combines with J gene TRBJ1-5; no reliable D call. Trimming left V 3 bases short and J 4 bases short, with 19 bases between. CDR1 and CDR2 (germline): KGHSH, LQKENI. This CDR3 is built from 17 residues. The DNA of the CDR3 is TGTGCCAGCTCACCCGGAGGCTCTGGCAGCTTAAATCAGCCCCAGCATTTT. Protein: CASSPGGSGSLNQPQHF. The full variable domain, with the rest looked up from reference TRBV18 and TRBJ1-5, is NAGVMQNPRHLVRRRGQEARLRCSPMKGHSHVYWYRQLPEEGLKFMVYLQKENIIDESGMPKERFSAEFPKEGPSILRIQQVVRGDSAAYFCASSPGGSGSLNQPQHFGDGTRLSIL.

V usage is TRBV2 and J usage is TRBJ2-7, with D possibly being TRBD2 (5 bases). Deletions cut 0 bases from V and 1 base from J, with 16 bases between. Germline lookup yields CDR1 SNHLY and CDR2 FYNNEI. The CDR3 sequence is 17 residues long. CDR3 nucleotide sequence: TGTGCCAGCAGTGAAGCGTTGAGAGGGTCGCGATCCTACGAGCAGTACTTC. Translation gives CASSEALRGSRSYEQYF.

The chain joins TRBV9 to TRBJ2-1, with TRBD2 as a possible D gene (5 bases). The CDR3 covers 17 residues. Trimming removed 0 bases at V and 2 bases at J, with 15 bases between. In germline, CDR1 is SGDLS, CDR2 YYNGEE. The CDR3 sequence: CASSVVDLALTYNEQFF. In nucleotides, the CDR3 is TGTGCCAGCAGCGTAGTGGATCTAGCCCTGACCTACAATGAGCAGTTCTTC.

The rearrangement joins TRBV19 to TRBJ2-7; 9 bases match TRBD1. Germline values: CDR1 LNHDA, CDR2 SQIVND (reference sequence). The length of the CDR3 is 16 residues. J gave up 3 bases and V 3 bases, and 9 bases lay outside the gene matches. The CDR3 is CASSMAAGTGYYEQYF. CDR3 nucleotides: TGTGCCAGTAGTATGGCAGCCGGGACAGGGTACTACGAGCAGTACTTC.

V is TRBV2 and J is TRBJ2-1; weak D call: TRBD1 (6 bases). The CDR3 is 12 amino acids. V was shortened by 5 bases and J by 10 bases, with 12 bases between the two germline ends. The germline gives CDR1 SNHLY, CDR2 FYNNEI. Here the CDR3 reads CASSIGGWEQFF. Written as DNA, the CDR3 is TGTGCCAGCAGTATTGGGGGCTGGGAGCAGTTCTTC.

The chain links TRBV29-1 to TRBJ2-5; 8 bases agree with TRBD2. CDR3 length equals 14 residues. V shed 4 bases and J 5 bases; nucleotides not matched to a gene: 9. Per the germline V gene, CDR1 is SQVTM and CDR2 is ANQGSEA. In DNA, the CDR3 is TGCAGCGTTGTTTCCAGCGGGAGTGGGGAGACCCAGTACTTC. Amino acid sequence: CSVVSSGSGETQYF.

The gene calls are TRBV5-1 and TRBJ2-7; TRBD1 might be the D (5 bases). There are 15 residues in the CDR3. Trimming shortened V by 1 base and J by 4 bases, and 15 bases separated the two germline ends. From germline, CDR1 is SGHRS and CDR2 YFSETQ. The CDR3 sequence is CASSLLMGPEYEQYF. CDR3 nucleotide sequence: TGCGCCAGCAGCTTGTTAATGGGGCCCGAGTACGAGCAGTACTTC.